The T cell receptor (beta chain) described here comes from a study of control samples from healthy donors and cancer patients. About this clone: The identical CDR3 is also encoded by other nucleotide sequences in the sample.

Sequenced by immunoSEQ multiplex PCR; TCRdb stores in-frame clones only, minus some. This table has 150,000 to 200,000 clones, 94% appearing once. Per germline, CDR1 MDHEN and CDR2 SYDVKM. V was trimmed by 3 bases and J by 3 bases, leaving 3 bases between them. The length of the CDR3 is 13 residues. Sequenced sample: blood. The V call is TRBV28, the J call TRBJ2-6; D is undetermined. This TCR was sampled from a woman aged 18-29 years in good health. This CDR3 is CASSLSGANVLTF. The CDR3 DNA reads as TGTGCCAGCAGTTTGAGTGGGGCCAACGTCCTGACTTTC.